This TCR beta chain was documented in a study of Ad26.COV2.S vaccination and SARS-CoV-2 variants. TCRdb's table, derived via immunoSEQ multiplex PCR, lists solely in-frame clones and lacks some. In the table there are a few hundred thousand clones, roughly nine tenths of which are singletons. Germline loops: CDR1 SGHVS, CDR2 FQNEAQ. The CDR3 loop spans 15 amino acids. Deletions cut 5 bases from V and 9 bases from J, with 20 bases between. Turning to this clone: The target antigen is unknown.

General observations from the study: Those who received the vaccine showed greater spike-specific TCR breadth than those given placebo. After vaccination, substantial breadth of spike-specific CD8+ and CD4+ responses was reported.

Treatment specified: 15 to 20 received Ad26.COV2.S at low or high dose, single or two shots; 5 received placebo; per-sample allocation not given. Material that was analyzed had been drawn on day 63 after the first vaccine or placebo injection. The chain combines TRBV7-8 with TRBJ2-1; the D gene could be TRBD1 or TRBD2 (5 bases each). This receptor was identified in a person between 18 and 60 years old who received the Ad26.COV2.S COVID-19 vaccine or a placebo. The source was peripheral blood, collected in a trial of Ad26.COV2.S vaccine versus placebo. Written as DNA, the CDR3 is TGTGCCAGCAGCCGAGCAGAGGTTGGGGGAGTTGAGCAGTTCTTC. Its translation: CASSRAEVGGVEQFF.